This TCR beta chain was captured in a study of T cell responses to AZD1222 COVID-19 vaccine. The CDR3 has 16 amino acids. Germline values: CDR1 ENHRY, CDR2 SYGVKD. The ends were cut back, 0 bases at V and 0 bases at J, with 8 bases in the middle. Study-level findings and limits: White British donors predominated, females outnumbered males, and clonal diversity was possibly underestimated. Repertoires were obtained only post-peak T cell response.

Here immunoSEQ multiplex PCR was the method, and the copy in TCRdb shows in-frame clones only, minus some. The table includes approximately 97,000 clones, 86% detected once. Concerning this clone: Its antigen is not known.

Sequences were derived from peripheral blood, sampled on day 0 of AZD1222 vaccination. This sequence originates from an adult in good health. This chain links TRBV10-3 with TRBJ1-4; no clear D gene. The CDR3 is CAISESKAATNEKLFF. CDR3 bases: TGTGCCATCAGTGAGTCGAAGGCTGCAACTAATGAAAAACTGTTTTTT.